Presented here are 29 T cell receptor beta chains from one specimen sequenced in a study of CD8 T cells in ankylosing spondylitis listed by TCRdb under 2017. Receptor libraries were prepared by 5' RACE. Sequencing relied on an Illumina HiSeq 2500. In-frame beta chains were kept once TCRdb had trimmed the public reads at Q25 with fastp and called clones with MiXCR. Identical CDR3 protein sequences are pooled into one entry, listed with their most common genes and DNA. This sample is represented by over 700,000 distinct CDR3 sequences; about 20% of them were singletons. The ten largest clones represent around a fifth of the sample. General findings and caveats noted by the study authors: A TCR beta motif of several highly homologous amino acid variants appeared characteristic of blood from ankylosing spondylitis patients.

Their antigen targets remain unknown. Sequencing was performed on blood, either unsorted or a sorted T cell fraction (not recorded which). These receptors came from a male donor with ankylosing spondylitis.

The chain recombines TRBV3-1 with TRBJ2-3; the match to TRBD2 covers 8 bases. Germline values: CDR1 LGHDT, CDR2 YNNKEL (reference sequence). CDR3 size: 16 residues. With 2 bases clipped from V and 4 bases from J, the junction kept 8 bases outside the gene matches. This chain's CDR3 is CASSQPGLANADTQYF. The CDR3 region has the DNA TGTGCCAGCAGCCAACCCGGACTAGCTAACGCAGATACGCAGTATTTT.

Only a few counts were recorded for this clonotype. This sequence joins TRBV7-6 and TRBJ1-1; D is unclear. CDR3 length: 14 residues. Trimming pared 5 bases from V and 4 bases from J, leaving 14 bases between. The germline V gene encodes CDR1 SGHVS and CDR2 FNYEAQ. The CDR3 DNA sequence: TGTGCCAGCAGCGAAAGGACCACGAGCACTGAAGCTTTCTTT. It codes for CASSERTTSTEAFF.

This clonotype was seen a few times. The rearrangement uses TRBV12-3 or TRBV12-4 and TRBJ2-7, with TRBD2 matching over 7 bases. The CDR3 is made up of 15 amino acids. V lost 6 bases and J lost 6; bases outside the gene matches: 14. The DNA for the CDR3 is TGTGCCAGCAGCCCTTCGGGGGAGGGCCGTCGCGAGCAGTACTTC. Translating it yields CASSPSGEGRREQYF.

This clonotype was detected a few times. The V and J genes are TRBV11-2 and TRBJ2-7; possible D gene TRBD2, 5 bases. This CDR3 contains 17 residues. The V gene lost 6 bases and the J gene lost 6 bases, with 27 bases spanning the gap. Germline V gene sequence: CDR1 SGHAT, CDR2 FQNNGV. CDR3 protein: CASSPPRPGFPWIEQYF. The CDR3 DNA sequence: TGTGCCAGCAGTCCCCCTCGTCCGGGGTTTCCATGGATCGAGCAGTACTTC.

CDR3 in amino acids: CASTSTDNQETQYF. The CDR3 DNA is TGTGCCAGCACCTCAACGGACAACCAAGAGACCCAGTACTTC. The V gene is TRBV21-1, the J gene TRBJ2-5; TRBD1, the D gene given by the table, was not confirmed from the DNA. TRBV21-1 corresponds to a pseudogene. The CDR3 contains 14 residues.

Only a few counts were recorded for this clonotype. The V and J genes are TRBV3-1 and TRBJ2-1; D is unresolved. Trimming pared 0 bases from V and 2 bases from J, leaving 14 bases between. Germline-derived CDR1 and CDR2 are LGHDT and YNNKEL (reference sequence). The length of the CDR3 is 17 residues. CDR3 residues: CASSQETYPSAYNEQFF. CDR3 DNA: TGTGCCAGCAGCCAAGAGACGTATCCTTCTGCCTACAATGAGCAGTTCTTC.

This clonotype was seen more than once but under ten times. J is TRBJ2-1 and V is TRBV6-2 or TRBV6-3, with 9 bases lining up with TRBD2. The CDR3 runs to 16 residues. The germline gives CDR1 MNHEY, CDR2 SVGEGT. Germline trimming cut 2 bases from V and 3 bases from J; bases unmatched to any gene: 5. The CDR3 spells CASSYEREELYNEQFF. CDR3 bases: TGTGCCAGCAGTTACGAGCGGGAGGAACTCTACAATGAGCAGTTCTTC.

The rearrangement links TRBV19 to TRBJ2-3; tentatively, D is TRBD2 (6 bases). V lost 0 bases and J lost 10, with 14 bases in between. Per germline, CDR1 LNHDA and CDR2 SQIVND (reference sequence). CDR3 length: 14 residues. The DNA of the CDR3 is TGTGCCAGTAGTATAGACGCCGGGACTGACTCGCAGTATTTT. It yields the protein CASSIDAGTDSQYF.

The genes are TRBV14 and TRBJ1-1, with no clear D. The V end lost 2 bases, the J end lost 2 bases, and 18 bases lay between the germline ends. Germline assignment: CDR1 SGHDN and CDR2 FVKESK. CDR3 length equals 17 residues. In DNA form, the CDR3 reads TGTGCCAGCAGCCAACCAGCGCTAACGAGTCCAAACACTGAAGCTTTCTTT. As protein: CASSQPALTSPNTEAFF.

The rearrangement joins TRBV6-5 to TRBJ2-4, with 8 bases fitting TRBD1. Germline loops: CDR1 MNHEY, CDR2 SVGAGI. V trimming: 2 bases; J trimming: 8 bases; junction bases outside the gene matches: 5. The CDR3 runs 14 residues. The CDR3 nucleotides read TGTGCCAGCAGTTACCGGACAGGGCAGGACATTCAGTACTTC. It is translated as CASSYRTGQDIQYF.

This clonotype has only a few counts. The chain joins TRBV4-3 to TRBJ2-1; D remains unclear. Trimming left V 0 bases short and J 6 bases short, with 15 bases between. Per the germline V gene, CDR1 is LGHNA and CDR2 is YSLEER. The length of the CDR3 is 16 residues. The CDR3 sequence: CASSQDWATTLNEQFF. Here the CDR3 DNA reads TGCGCCAGCAGCCAAGATTGGGCTACCACCCTCAATGAGCAGTTCTTC.

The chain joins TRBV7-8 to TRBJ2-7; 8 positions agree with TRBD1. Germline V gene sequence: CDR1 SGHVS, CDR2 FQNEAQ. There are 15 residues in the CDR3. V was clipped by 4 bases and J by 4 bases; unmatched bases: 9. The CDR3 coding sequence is TGTGCCAGCAGCTACGACAGGGGTCCCTCTTACGAGCAGTACTTC. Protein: CASSYDRGPSYEQYF.

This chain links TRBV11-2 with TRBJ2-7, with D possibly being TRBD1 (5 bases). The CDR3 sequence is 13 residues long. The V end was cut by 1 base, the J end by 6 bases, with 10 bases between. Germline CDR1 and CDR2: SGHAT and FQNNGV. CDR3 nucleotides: TGTGCCAGCAGCTTAGGGGGCACGGTCGAGCAGTACTTC. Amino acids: CASSLGGTVEQYF.

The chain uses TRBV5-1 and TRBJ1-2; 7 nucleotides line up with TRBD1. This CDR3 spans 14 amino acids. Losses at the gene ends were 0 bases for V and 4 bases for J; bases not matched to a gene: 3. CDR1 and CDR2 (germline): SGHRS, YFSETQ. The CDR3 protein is CASSLGQGFYGYTF. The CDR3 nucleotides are TGCGCCAGCAGCTTGGGACAGGGCTTCTATGGCTACACCTTC.

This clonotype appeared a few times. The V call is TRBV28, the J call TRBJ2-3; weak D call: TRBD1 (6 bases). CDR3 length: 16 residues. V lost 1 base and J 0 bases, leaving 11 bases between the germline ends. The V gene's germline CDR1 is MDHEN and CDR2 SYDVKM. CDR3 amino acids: CASSLFRGSSTDTQYF. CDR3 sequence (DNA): TGTGCCAGCAGTTTATTCAGGGGCTCTAGCACAGATACGCAGTATTTT.

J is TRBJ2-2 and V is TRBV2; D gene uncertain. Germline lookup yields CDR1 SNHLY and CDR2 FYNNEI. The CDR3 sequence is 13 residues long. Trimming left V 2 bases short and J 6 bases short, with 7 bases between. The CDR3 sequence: CASSERPPGELFF. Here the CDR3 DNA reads TGTGCCAGCAGTGAACGGCCCCCCGGGGAGCTGTTTTTT.

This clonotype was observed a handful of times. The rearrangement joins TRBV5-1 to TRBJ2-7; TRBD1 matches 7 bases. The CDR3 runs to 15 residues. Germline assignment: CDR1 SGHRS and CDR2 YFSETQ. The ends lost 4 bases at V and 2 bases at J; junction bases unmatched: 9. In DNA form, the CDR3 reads TGCGCCAGCAGCAGACTCCCGGGACAGACCTACGAGCAGTACTTC. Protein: CASSRLPGQTYEQYF.

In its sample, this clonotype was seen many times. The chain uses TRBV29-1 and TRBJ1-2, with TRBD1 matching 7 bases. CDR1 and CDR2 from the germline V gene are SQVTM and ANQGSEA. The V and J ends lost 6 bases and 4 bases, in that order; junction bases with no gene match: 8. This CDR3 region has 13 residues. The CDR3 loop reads CSVQGDEFYGYTF. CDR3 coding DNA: TGCAGCGTGCAGGGGGATGAATTCTATGGCTACACCTTC.

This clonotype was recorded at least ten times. The CDR3 region has the DNA TGCAGTGCTGGATTAGCGTGGGGGGACTACAATGAGCAGTTCTTC. Translated, it gives CSAGLAWGDYNEQFF. This sequence joins TRBV20-1 and TRBJ2-1; D perhaps matches TRBD2 (6 bases). Trimming left V 5 bases short and J 3 bases short, with 17 bases between. The germline V gene encodes CDR1 DFQATT and CDR2 SNEGSKA (reference sequence). The CDR3 has 15 residues.

The CDR3 protein is CSVSQPQETQYF. Written as DNA, the CDR3 is TGCAGCGTAAGCCAGCCTCAAGAGACCCAGTACTTC. The gene calls are TRBV29-1 and TRBJ2-5; D uncertain. The CDR3 runs 12 residues. Germline V gene sequence: CDR1 SQVTM, CDR2 ANQGSEA. Trimming pared 6 bases from V and 2 bases from J, leaving 10 bases between. Full variable domain (rest looked up from reference TRBV29-1 and TRBJ2-5): SAVISQKPSRDICQRGTSLTIQCQVDSQVTMMFWYRQQPGQSLTLIATANQGSEATYESGFVIDKFPISRPNLTFSTLTVSNMSPEDSSIYLCSVSQPQETQYFGPGTRLLVL.

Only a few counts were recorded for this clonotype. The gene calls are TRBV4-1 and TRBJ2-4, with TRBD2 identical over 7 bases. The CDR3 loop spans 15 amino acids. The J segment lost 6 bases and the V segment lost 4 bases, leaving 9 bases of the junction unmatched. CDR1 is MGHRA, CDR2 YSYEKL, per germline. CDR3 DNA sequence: TGCGCCAGCAGCCTGGATATGGGGGGGTTAAACATTCAGTACTTC. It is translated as CASSLDMGGLNIQYF.

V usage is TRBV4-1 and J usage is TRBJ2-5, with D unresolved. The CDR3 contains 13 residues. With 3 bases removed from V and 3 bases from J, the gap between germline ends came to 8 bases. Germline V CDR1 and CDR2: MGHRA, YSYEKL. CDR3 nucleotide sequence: TGCGCCAGCAGCCACGATCCTGAAGAGACCCAGTACTTC. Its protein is CASSHDPEETQYF.

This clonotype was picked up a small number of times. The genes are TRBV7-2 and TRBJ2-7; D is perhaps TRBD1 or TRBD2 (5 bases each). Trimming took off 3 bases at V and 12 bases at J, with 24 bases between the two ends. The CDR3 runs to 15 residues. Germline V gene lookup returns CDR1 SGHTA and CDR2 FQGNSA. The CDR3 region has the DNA TGTGCCAGCAGCTTTAATTTTGGGACGCCTCGTAGCTGGTACTTC. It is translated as CASSFNFGTPRSWYF.

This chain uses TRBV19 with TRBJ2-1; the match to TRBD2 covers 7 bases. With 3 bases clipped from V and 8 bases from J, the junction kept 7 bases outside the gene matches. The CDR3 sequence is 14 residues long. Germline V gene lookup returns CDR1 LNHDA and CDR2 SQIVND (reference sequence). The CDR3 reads CASSMGGGEHEQFF. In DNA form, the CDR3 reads TGTGCCAGTAGTATGGGCGGGGGAGAACATGAGCAGTTCTTC.

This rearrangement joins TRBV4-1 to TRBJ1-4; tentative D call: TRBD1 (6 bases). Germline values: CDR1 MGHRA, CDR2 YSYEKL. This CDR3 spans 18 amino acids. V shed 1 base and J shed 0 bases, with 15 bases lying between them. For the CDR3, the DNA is TGCGCCAGCAGCCAAGCCCCAGGGGAGCCTGCAACTAATGAAAAACTGTTTTTT. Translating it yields CASSQAPGEPATNEKLFF.

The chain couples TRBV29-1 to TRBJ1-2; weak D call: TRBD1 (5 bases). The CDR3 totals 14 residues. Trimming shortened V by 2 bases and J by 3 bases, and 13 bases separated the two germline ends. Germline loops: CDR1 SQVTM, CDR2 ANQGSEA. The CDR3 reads CSVEWHGTDYGYTF. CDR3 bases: TGCAGCGTTGAATGGCATGGGACGGACTATGGCTACACCTTC. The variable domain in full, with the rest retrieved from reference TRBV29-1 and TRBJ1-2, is SAVISQKPSRDICQRGTSLTIQCQVDSQVTMMFWYRQQPGQSLTLIATANQGSEATYESGFVIDKFPISRPNLTFSTLTVSNMSPEDSSIYLCSVEWHGTDYGYTFGSGTRLTVV.

CDR3: CASYGQNTEAFF. CDR3 DNA sequence: TGTGCCAGCTACGGGCAGAACACTGAAGCTTTCTTT. V gene TRBV25-1 combines with J gene TRBJ1-1; D is unresolved. The germline V gene has CDR1 MGHDK and CDR2 SYGVNS. The CDR3 is 12 amino acids. The V end was cut by 8 bases, the J end by 1 base, with 8 bases between.

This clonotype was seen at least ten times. CDR3 sequence: CASILGPGTNGYTF. The CDR3 nucleotides are TGTGCCAGCATCCTAGGGCCTGGGACCAATGGCTACACCTTC. V and J are TRBV12-3 or TRBV12-4 and TRBJ1-2; weak D call: TRBD1 (5 bases). V lost 7 bases and J lost 6, with 18 bases in between. The CDR3 loop spans 14 amino acids.

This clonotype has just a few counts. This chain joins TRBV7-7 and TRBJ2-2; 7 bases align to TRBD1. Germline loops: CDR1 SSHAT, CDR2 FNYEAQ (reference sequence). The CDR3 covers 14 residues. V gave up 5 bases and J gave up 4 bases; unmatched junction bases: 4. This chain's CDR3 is CASSPTGATGELFF. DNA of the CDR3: TGTGCCAGCAGCCCCACAGGGGCCACCGGGGAGCTGTTTTTT.